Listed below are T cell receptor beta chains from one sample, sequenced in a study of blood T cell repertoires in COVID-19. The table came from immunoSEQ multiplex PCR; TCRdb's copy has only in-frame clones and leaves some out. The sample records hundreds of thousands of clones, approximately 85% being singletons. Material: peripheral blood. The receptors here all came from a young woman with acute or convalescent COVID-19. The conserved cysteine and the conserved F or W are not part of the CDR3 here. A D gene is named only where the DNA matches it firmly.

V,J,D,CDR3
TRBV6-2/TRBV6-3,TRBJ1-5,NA,ASSYPGNQPQH
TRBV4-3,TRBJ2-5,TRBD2,ASSQDIRGRAVETQY
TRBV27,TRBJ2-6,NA,ASMGPRTRRSGANVLT
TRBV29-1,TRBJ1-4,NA,SASTGGSGEKLF
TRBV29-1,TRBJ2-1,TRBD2,SARRLAGGSNEQF
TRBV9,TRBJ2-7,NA,ASSPEEFPYEQY
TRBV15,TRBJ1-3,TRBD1,ATRKTGTGGILISGNTIY
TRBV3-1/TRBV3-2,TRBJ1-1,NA,ASSQADTEAF
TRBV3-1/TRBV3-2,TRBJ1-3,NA,ASSQTANSGNTIY
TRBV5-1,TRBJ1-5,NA,ASSLHQGQPQH
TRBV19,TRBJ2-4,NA,ASSGEGGPLAKNIQY
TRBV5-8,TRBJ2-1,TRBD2,ASSTSRLAAPYNEQF
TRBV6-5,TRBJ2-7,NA,ASSYASGTFYEQY
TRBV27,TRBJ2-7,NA,ATRTSYEQY
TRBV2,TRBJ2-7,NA,ASNVGLASYEQY
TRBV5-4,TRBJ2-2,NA,ASGGTNTGELF
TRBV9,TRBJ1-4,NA,ASSVADKGYEKLF
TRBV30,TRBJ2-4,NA,AWRVSRGSIQY
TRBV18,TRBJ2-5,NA,ASSPVGGETQY
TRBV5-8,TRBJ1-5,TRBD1,ASSLGPPGQGTHSNQPQH
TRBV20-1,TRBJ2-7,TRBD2,SASELAGRHEQY
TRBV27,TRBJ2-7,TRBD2,ASSLSTSGSEQY
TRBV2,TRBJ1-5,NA,ASSEGFSDQPQH
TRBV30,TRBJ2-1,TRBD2,AWNELAGGYNEQF
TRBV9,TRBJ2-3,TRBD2,ASSPPLAGADTQY
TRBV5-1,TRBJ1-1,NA,ASRNRAQGTEAF